This TCR beta chain was profiled in a study of cytotoxic CD8 clonotypes in ibrutinib-treated CLL. This clone was seen only once. There are 14 residues in the CDR3. Per the germline V gene, CDR1 is LNHDA and CDR2 is SQIVND (reference sequence). V lost 8 bases to trimming and J lost 3 bases, with 16 bases between them. Profiling relied on immunoSEQ multiplex PCR, and the TCRdb table lists in-frame clones only, not all of them. The sample consists of about 85,000 clones, 70% to 80% of them appearing once. The material sequenced was PBMCs, taken after 12 months of ibrutinib treatment. This clonotype originated in a human donor with chronic lymphocytic leukemia. V and J are TRBV19 and TRBJ1-1, with D uncertain. CDR3 amino acids: CASSDGVRDTEAFF. The CDR3 bases are TGTGCCAGTTCTGACGGGGTGAGGGACACTGAAGCTTTCTTT.